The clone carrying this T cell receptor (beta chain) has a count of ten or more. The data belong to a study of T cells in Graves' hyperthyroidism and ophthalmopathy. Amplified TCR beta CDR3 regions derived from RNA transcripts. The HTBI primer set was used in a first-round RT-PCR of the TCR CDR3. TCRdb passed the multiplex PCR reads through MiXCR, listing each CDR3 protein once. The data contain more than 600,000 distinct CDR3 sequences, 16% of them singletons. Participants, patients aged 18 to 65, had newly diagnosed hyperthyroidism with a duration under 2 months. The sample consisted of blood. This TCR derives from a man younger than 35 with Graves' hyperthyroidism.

CDR3 sequence (DNA): TGTGCCGGCGACGACCCCCCCGGCGGCGGTTTTCTGCCCTCAGAAGCTTTCTTT. Translated, it gives CAGDDPPGGGFLPSEAFF. This chain links TRBV2 with TRBJ1-1; D not resolved. The CDR3 runs 18 residues. Trimming stripped 11 bases from V and 8 bases from J, with 36 bases between. Germline loops: CDR1 SNHLY, CDR2 FYNNEI.